Following are 14 T cell receptor beta chains from one sample sequenced in a study of blood T cell repertoires in COVID-19. Measured with immunoSEQ multiplex PCR; TCRdb has only the in-frame clones, and not every one. Of some 200,000 clones in the sample, roughly 87% are singletons; the top ten hold more than 10%. Sequencing was done on a sample of peripheral blood. These receptor sequences come from a woman younger than 35 who had recovered from COVID-19.

The chain links TRBV5-1 to TRBJ2-3; 8 nucleotides align to TRBD2. CDR3 length: 16 residues. Germline CDR1 is SGHRS and CDR2 is YFSETQ. The trim removed 4 bases at V and 0 bases at J, leaving 7 bases unmatched. The CDR3 region is CASSVRSGTSTDTQYF. The CDR3 bases are TGCGCCAGCAGCGTCCGTAGCGGGACTAGCACAGATACGCAGTATTTT.

The V gene is TRBV27, the J gene TRBJ2-7, with D maybe TRBD2 (5 bases). Germline CDR1 is MNHEY and CDR2 is SMNVEV (reference sequence). The length of the CDR3 is 15 residues. Trimming stripped 7 bases from V and 0 bases from J, with 16 bases between. CDR3 bases: TGTGCCAGCAAAGTAGCCGGGGAGAGCTCCTACGAGCAGTACTTC. Residues: CASKVAGESSYEQYF.

V usage is TRBV5-1 and J usage is TRBJ2-7; TRBD1 matches 9 bases. The J segment lost 7 bases and the V segment lost 4 bases, leaving 15 bases of the junction unmatched. Germline assignment: CDR1 SGHRS and CDR2 YFSETQ. This CDR3 region has 16 residues. CDR3 DNA sequence: TGCGCCAGCAGCCTCTTGCGGACAGGGGCAAGGGGGGAGCAGTACTTC. Amino acids: CASSLLRTGARGEQYF.

V gene TRBV7-2 combines with J gene TRBJ2-7; 8 nucleotides agree with TRBD2. The CDR3 totals 15 residues. Germline assignment: CDR1 SGHTA and CDR2 FQGNSA. J lost 4 bases, V lost 2 bases, and 7 bases had no gene match. CDR3 DNA sequence: TGTGCCAGCAGCTTAAGTTCACTAGCGGAATACGAGCAGTACTTC. This encodes CASSLSSLAEYEQYF.

This chain uses TRBV19 with TRBJ1-1; maybe TRBD1 (5 bases). Germline V gene lookup returns CDR1 LNHDA and CDR2 SQIVND (reference sequence). The CDR3 has 15 amino acids. Trimming removed 5 bases at V and 0 bases at J, with 13 bases between. The CDR3, as DNA: TGTGCCAGTAGTTTGTTGGGGGGACTGAACACTGAAGCTTTCTTT. This gives the protein CASSLLGGLNTEAFF. Filled out from reference TRBV19 and TRBJ1-1, the complete variable domain reads DGGITQSPKYLFRKEGQNVTLSCEQNLNHDAMYWYRQDPGQGLRLIYYSQIVNDFQKGDIAEGYSVSREKKESFPLTVTSAQKNPTAFYLCASSLLGGLNTEAFFGQGTRLTVV.

The V call is TRBV5-1, the J call TRBJ1-2; D remains unclear. Deletions cut 0 bases from V and 5 bases from J, with 8 bases between. Germline V lookup: CDR1 SGHRS, CDR2 YFSETQ. The CDR3 spans 13 residues. The CDR3 sequence: CASSLGVTYGYTF. The CDR3 coding sequence is TGCGCCAGCAGCTTGGGAGTAACTTATGGCTACACCTTC.

The rearrangement joins TRBV19 to TRBJ2-1; TRBD2 matches at 8 bases. The CDR3 length is 14 residues. Germline loops: CDR1 LNHDA, CDR2 SQIVND (reference sequence). J lost 6 bases, V lost 6 bases, and 7 bases had no gene match. The CDR3: CASSVYSGTNEQFF. Here the CDR3 DNA reads TGTGCCAGTAGCGTATATAGCGGGACCAATGAGCAGTTCTTC.

V and J are TRBV4-1 and TRBJ2-2; the D gene is possibly TRBD2 (6 bases). The length of the CDR3 is 18 residues. Germline CDR1 MGHRA, CDR2 YSYEKL. V gave up 1 base and J gave up 0 bases, with 15 bases separating them. CDR3 loop: CASSQAGGIPANTGELFF. The CDR3 DNA sequence: TGCGCCAGCAGCCAAGCGGGCGGGATTCCCGCGAACACCGGGGAGCTGTTTTTT.

The chain employs TRBV25-1 and TRBJ2-2, with D possibly matching TRBD1 (5 bases). The CDR3 consists of 14 residues. Germline V lookup: CDR1 MGHDK, CDR2 SYGVNS. V lost 4 bases and J 4 bases, leaving 10 bases between the germline ends. CDR3 sequence (DNA): TGTGCCAGCAGTGTAACAGGATTCACCGGGGAGCTGTTTTTT. Translated: CASSVTGFTGELFF.

The V call is TRBV7-3, the J call TRBJ2-5, with D possibly TRBD1 on 6 matching bases. The germline V gene encodes CDR1 SGHTA and CDR2 FQGTGA. Between the trimmed V and J ends, which lost 2 bases and 4 bases, there was a span of 14 bases. CDR3 length equals 15 residues. The CDR3 reads CASSLGVGGGETQYF. CDR3 DNA sequence: TGTGCCAGCAGCTTAGGGGTAGGGGGTGGAGAGACCCAGTACTTC.

This rearrangement joins TRBV11-2 to TRBJ2-1, with TRBD2 matching over 12 bases. Germline V CDR1 and CDR2: SGHAT, FQNNGV. This CDR3 region has 15 residues. V dropped 5 bases and J dropped 9; count of bases not matched to a gene: 8. DNA for the CDR3: TGTGCCAGCAGCCGACTAGCGGGAGCGCTGAGTGAGCAGTTCTTC. It specifies CASSRLAGALSEQFF.

CDR3 loop: CASSEPGTSVLDEQFF. The CDR3 DNA sequence: TGCGCCAGCAGCGAACCCGGGACTAGCGTTTTAGATGAGCAGTTCTTC. The chain links TRBV5-1 to TRBJ2-1; 10 bases are shared with TRBD2. Germline V lookup: CDR1 SGHRS, CDR2 YFSETQ. The CDR3 runs 16 residues. The V segment lost 4 bases and the J segment 8 bases; nucleotides outside the gene matches: 12.

The chain carries TRBV6-5 and TRBJ2-7, with 10 bases matching TRBD2. This CDR3 is built from 13 residues. V lost 8 bases, J lost 3 bases, and 4 bases stayed unmatched. CDR1 and CDR2 from the germline V gene are MNHEY and SVGAGI. CDR3 region: CASSGLAIYEQYF. CDR3 nucleotides: TGTGCCAGCTCGGGACTAGCGATCTACGAGCAGTACTTC.

The chain employs TRBV6-4 and TRBJ2-7; TRBD1 matches 12 bases. There are 16 residues in the CDR3. Germline trimming cut 3 bases from V and 6 bases from J; bases unmatched to any gene: 9. Germline V CDR1 and CDR2: MRHNA, SNTAGT. DNA for the CDR3: TGTGCCAGCAGTGAGGGCGCCGGGACAGGGGGCGGCGAGCAGTACTTC. It encodes CASSEGAGTGGGEQYF.